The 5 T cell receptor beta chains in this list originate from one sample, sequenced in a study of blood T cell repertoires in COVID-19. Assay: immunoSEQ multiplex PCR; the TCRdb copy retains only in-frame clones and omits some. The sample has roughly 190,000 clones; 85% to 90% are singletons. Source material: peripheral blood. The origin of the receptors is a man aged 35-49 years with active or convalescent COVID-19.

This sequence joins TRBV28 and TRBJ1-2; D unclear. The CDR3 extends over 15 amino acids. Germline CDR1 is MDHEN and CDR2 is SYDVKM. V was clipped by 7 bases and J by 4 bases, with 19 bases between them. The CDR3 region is CASNPAAAGIYGYTF. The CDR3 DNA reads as TGTGCCAGCAACCCCGCGGCGGCGGGGATCTATGGCTACACCTTC.

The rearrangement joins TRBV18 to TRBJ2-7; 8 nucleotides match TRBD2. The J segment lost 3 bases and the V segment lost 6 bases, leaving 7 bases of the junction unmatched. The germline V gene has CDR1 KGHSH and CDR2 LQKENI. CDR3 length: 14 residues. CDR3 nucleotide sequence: TGTGCCAGCTCCCCCGGCCTAGCGGGCTACGAGCAGTACTTC. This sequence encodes CASSPGLAGYEQYF.

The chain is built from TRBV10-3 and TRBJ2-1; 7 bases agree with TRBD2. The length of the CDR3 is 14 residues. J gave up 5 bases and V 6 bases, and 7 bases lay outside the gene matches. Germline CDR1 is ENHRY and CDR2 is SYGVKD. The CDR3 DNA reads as TGTGCCATCAGCACAACTAGCGCGAACAATGAGCAGTTCTTC. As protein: CAISTTSANNEQFF.

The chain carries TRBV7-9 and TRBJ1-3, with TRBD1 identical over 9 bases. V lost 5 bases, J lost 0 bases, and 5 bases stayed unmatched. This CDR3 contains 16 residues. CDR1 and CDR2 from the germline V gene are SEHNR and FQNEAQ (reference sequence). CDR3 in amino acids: CASSIGQGSSGNTIYF. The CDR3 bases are TGTGCCAGCAGCATAGGACAGGGGAGCTCTGGAAACACCATATATTTT.

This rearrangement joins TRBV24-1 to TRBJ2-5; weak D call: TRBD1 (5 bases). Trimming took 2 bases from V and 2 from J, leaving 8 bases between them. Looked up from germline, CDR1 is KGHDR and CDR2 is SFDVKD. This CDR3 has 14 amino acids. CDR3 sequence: CATSDWTQQETQYF. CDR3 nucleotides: TGTGCCACCAGTGATTGGACACAGCAAGAGACCCAGTACTTC.